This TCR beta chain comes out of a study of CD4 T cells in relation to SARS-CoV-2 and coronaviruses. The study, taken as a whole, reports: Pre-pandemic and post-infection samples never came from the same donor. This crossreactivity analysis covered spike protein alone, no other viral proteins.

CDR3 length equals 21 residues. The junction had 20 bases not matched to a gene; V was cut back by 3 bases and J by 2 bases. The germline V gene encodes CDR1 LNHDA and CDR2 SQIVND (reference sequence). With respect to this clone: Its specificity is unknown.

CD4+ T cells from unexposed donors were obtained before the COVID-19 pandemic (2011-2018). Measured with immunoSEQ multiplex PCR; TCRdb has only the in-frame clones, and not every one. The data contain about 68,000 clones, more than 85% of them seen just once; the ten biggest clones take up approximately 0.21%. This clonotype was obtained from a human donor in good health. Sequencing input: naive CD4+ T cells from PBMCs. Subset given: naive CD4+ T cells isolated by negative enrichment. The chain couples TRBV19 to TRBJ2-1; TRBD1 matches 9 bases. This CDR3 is CASSIRPGTGLVIQPYNEQFF. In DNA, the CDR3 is TGTGCCAGTAGTATCAGACCCGGGACAGGGTTGGTGATTCAACCCTACAATGAGCAGTTCTTC. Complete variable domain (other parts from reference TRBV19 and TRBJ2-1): DGGITQSPKYLFRKEGQNVTLSCEQNLNHDAMYWYRQDPGQGLRLIYYSQIVNDFQKGDIAEGYSVSREKKESFPLTVTSAQKNPTAFYLCASSIRPGTGLVIQPYNEQFFGPGTRLTVL.